This passage covers 30 T cell receptor beta chains from one sample sequenced in a study of T cells in Graves' hyperthyroidism and ophthalmopathy. Amplified TCR beta CDR3 regions came from RNA transcripts. HTBI primers were the set used in a first-round RT-PCR of the TCR CDR3. TCRdb processed the multiplex PCR reads anew with MiXCR; each CDR3 protein has one entry. The sample lists some 550,000 distinct CDR3 sequences; 16% were seen once. Input material: blood. These receptors all come from a middle-aged woman with Graves' ophthalmopathy.

This clonotype was recorded a few times. J is TRBJ1-4 and V is TRBV18; D unresolved. In germline, CDR1 is KGHSH, CDR2 LQKENI. This CDR3 has 13 residues. Trimming left V 3 bases short and J 5 bases short, with 7 bases between. The CDR3 DNA reads TGTGCCAGCTCACCGACGGAAAATGAAAAACTGTTTTTT. Its protein product is CASSPTENEKLFF. The variable domain in full, completed from reference TRBV18 and TRBJ1-4, reads NAGVMQNPRHLVRRRGQEARLRCSPMKGHSHVYWYRQLPEEGLKFMVYLQKENIIDESGMPKERFSAEFPKEGPSILRIQQVVRGDSAAYFCASSPTENEKLFFGSGTQLSVL.

Many counts were recorded for this clonotype. V and J are TRBV28 and TRBJ2-3; 7 positions agree with TRBD1. This CDR3 has 16 amino acids. Germline V gene sequence: CDR1 MDHEN, CDR2 SYDVKM. V lost 3 bases, J lost 2 bases, and 8 bases stayed unmatched. CDR3 DNA sequence: TGTGCCAGCAGTTTTATCGACAGGGAAAACACAGATACGCAGTATTTT. Its protein is CASSFIDRENTDTQYF.

This clonotype came up many times. The chain is built from TRBV7-2 and TRBJ2-1; D perhaps matches TRBD2 (7 bases). CDR3 length equals 16 residues. Germline V gene data show CDR1 as SGHTA and CDR2 as FQGNSA. V dropped 3 bases and J dropped 6 bases, with 18 bases sitting between them. CDR3 sequence reads: CASSLGAGVPSNEQFF. The CDR3 coding sequence is TGTGCCAGCAGCTTGGGGGCGGGAGTTCCCTCCAATGAGCAGTTCTTC. Supplemented by reference TRBV7-2 and TRBJ2-1, the full variable domain reads GAGVSQSPSNKVTEKGKDVELRCDPISGHTALYWYRQSLGQGLEFLIYFQGNSAPDKSGLPSDRFSAERTGGSVSTLTIQRTQQEDSAVYLCASSLGAGVPSNEQFFGPGTRLTVL.

This clonotype showed up just a few times. The chain is built from TRBV18 and TRBJ1-1, with D perhaps matching TRBD1 (5 bases). The CDR3 is 13 residues long. The V end was cut by 2 bases, the J end by 4 bases, with 8 bases between. Per germline, CDR1 KGHSH and CDR2 LQKENI. The CDR3 DNA is TGTGCCAGCTCACCAATCGGGGCCACTGAAGCTTTCTTT. It is translated as CASSPIGATEAFF.

In this sample, this clonotype turned up many times. The rearrangement links TRBV27 to TRBJ2-7; possibly TRBD1 for D (6 bases). The CDR3 extends over 13 amino acids. CDR1 and CDR2 (germline): MNHEY, SMNVEV (reference sequence). Trimming removed 6 bases at V and 4 bases at J, with 13 bases between. The CDR3 loop is CASSYRVFYEQYF. The CDR3 DNA reads as TGTGCCAGCAGCTACAGGGTTTTTTACGAGCAGTACTTC.

There are many counts of this clonotype. The gene calls are TRBV28 and TRBJ1-5, with D uncertain. Trimming pared 5 bases from V and 2 bases from J, leaving 13 bases between. CDR3 length: 15 residues. Looked up from germline, CDR1 is MDHEN and CDR2 is SYDVKM. Here the CDR3 DNA reads TGTGCCAGCAGTCACCGAAAGGCGGGCAATCAGCCCCAGCATTTT. Protein: CASSHRKAGNQPQHF.

This clonotype appeared many times. The chain has TRBV20-1 and TRBJ1-1, with D possibly TRBD1 on 5 matching bases. This CDR3 has 12 amino acids. Between the trimmed V and J ends, which lost 6 bases and 11 bases, there was a span of 19 bases. Looked up from germline, CDR1 is DFQATT and CDR2 is SNEGSKA (reference sequence). CDR3 sequence: CSAGPGPRNAFF. The CDR3 region has the DNA TGCAGTGCCGGACCGGGACCTCGTAATGCTTTCTTT.

This clonotype was recorded many times. This chain uses TRBV18 with TRBJ1-1, with 8 bases aligning to TRBD1. Germline trimming cut 3 bases from V and 4 bases from J; bases unmatched to any gene: 4. The CDR3 extends over 14 amino acids. The germline V gene has CDR1 KGHSH and CDR2 LQKENI. Written as DNA, the CDR3 is TGTGCCAGCTCACCCAATGACAGGGGCACTGAAGCTTTCTTT. Its translation is CASSPNDRGTEAFF. The whole variable domain, filled in from reference TRBV18 and TRBJ1-1, reads NAGVMQNPRHLVRRRGQEARLRCSPMKGHSHVYWYRQLPEEGLKFMVYLQKENIIDESGMPKERFSAEFPKEGPSILRIQQVVRGDSAAYFCASSPNDRGTEAFFGQGTRLTVV.

This clonotype was counted ten times or more. The CDR3 DNA reads as TGTGCCAGCAGCTTTACAGGGTATCGGTCACCCCTCCACTTT. It codes for CASSFTGYRSPLHF. V gene TRBV11-2 combines with J gene TRBJ1-6; TRBD1 is a possible D gene (6 bases). The CDR3 has 14 residues. Germline-derived CDR1 and CDR2 are SGHAT and FQNNGV. Trimming left V 3 bases short and J 10 bases short, with 13 bases between.

The chain links TRBV28 to TRBJ1-5, with D perhaps matching TRBD1 (5 bases). Per germline, CDR1 MDHEN and CDR2 SYDVKM. Trimming took off 3 bases at V and 2 bases at J, with 11 bases between the two ends. The CDR3 contains 15 residues. The CDR3 DNA reads TGTGCCAGCAGTTTGGGCAGGGAGGGCAATCAGCCCCAGCATTTT. Protein product: CASSLGREGNQPQHF.

This clonotype has ten or more counts. The V and J genes are TRBV11-2 and TRBJ1-1; TRBD1 matches 9 bases. V lost 5 bases and J lost 0; bases outside the gene matches: 10. This CDR3 spans 17 amino acids. Germline V gene sequence: CDR1 SGHAT, CDR2 FQNNGV. In DNA, the CDR3 is TGTGCCAGCAGCAACCTCGACAGGGGGTTTATGAACACTGAAGCTTTCTTT. This codes for CASSNLDRGFMNTEAFF.

This clonotype was observed many times. The chain joins TRBV18 to TRBJ2-3, with D tentatively TRBD1 or TRBD2 (5 bases each). Germline V gene data show CDR1 as KGHSH and CDR2 as LQKENI. V was shortened by 3 bases and J by 0 bases, with 7 bases between the two germline ends. The CDR3 runs 14 residues. The CDR3 is CASSPRDSTDTQYF. As DNA, the CDR3 is TGTGCCAGCTCACCTAGGGACAGCACAGATACGCAGTATTTT.

The V gene is TRBV3-1, the J gene TRBJ2-6, with D hard to call. Between the trimmed V and J ends, which lost 4 bases and 0 bases, there was a span of 10 bases. The CDR3 contains 16 residues. CDR1 and CDR2 (germline): LGHDT, YNNKEL (reference sequence). This CDR3 is CASSRSQNSGANVLTF. The CDR3 nucleotides read TGTGCCAGCAGCCGATCACAGAACTCTGGGGCCAACGTCCTGACTTTC.

The chain has TRBV28 and TRBJ1-3, with a possible D match to TRBD1 (5 bases). The ends were cut back, 6 bases at V and 6 bases at J, with 12 bases in the middle. The CDR3 covers 13 residues. Germline CDR1 MDHEN, CDR2 SYDVKM. CDR3 sequence (DNA): TGTGCCAGCAGGCCCCGGGGGACAAACACCATATATTTT. Its translation is CASRPRGTNTIYF.

About this clonotype: Mismatch with germline at one junction end may stem from a read error. The chain has TRBV2 and TRBJ2-7; D is uncertain. Germline assignment: CDR1 SNHLY and CDR2 FYNNEI. CDR3 length: 14 residues. The CDR3 loop reads CACRMTIIFNEQYF. CDR3 nucleotides: TGTGCCTGCAGGATGACGATTATTTTCAACGAGCAGTACTTC.

This clonotype came up a few times. For the CDR3, the DNA is TGTGCCAGCAGGGCCAACCGAGCAGGTTCTAATGAAAAACTGTTTTTT. Amino acid sequence: CASRANRAGSNEKLFF. The V and J genes are TRBV2 and TRBJ1-4; D call uncertain. The CDR3 is made up of 16 amino acids. From germline, CDR1 is SNHLY and CDR2 FYNNEI. The V end lost 6 bases, the J end lost 3 bases, and 17 bases lay between the germline ends.

The chain combines TRBV19 with TRBJ1-1, with TRBD1 as a possible D gene (6 bases). Germline V gene lookup returns CDR1 LNHDA and CDR2 SQIVND (reference sequence). V lost 1 base and J lost 5, with 14 bases in between. The length of the CDR3 is 15 residues. As DNA, the CDR3 is TGTGCCAGTAGTATAGTGGGGGCCGTGGGGACTGAAGCTTTCTTT. Translation: CASSIVGAVGTEAFF.

In its sample, this clonotype was seen many times. The chain is built from TRBV2 and TRBJ2-1, with TRBD1 matching over 11 bases. This CDR3 contains 17 residues. V lost 6 bases, J lost 4 bases, and 11 bases stayed unmatched. In germline, CDR1 is SNHLY, CDR2 FYNNEI. DNA for the CDR3: TGTGCCAGCAGCAGGAGGGGGACAGGGGGGAAGTACAATGAGCAGTTCTTC. Protein sequence: CASSRRGTGGKYNEQFF.

This clonotype was seen more than once but under ten times. V and J are TRBV20-1 and TRBJ2-7, with TRBD2 matching over 7 bases. CDR1 and CDR2 (germline): DFQATT, SNEGSKA (reference sequence). The V and J ends lost 5 bases and 4 bases, in that order; junction bases with no gene match: 11. The CDR3 extends over 14 amino acids. CDR3 bases: TGCAGTGCTGGGGAGGGGACCACAAGGTACGAGCAGTACTTC. This codes for CSAGEGTTRYEQYF.

The CDR3 region is CSATGQWNYGYTF. In nucleotides, the CDR3 is TGCAGTGCTACAGGACAGTGGAACTATGGCTACACCTTC. V and J are TRBV20-1 and TRBJ1-2, with TRBD1 as a possible D gene (6 bases). The CDR3 runs to 13 residues. The germline gives CDR1 DFQATT, CDR2 SNEGSKA (reference sequence). Trimming took off 4 bases at V and 2 bases at J, with 11 bases between the two ends.

About this clonotype: One end of the junction is discordant with germline, which a read error may explain. J is TRBJ2-1 and V is TRBV15; 12 positions agree with TRBD1. Germline CDR1 reads LNHNV; CDR2 reads YYDKDF (reference sequence). The CDR3 extends over 16 amino acids. Here the CDR3 DNA reads TGTGCCACCAGCCGATACGGGACAGGGGGCTACAATGAGCATTTCTTC. As protein: CATSRYGTGGYNEHFF.

The chain combines TRBV9 with TRBJ2-1; 7 bases line up with TRBD2. This CDR3 comprises 17 residues. Germline lookup yields CDR1 SGDLS and CDR2 YYNGEE. Unmatched junction bases numbered 8, after V lost 0 bases and J lost 2 bases. The CDR3 DNA reads TGTGCCAGCAGCGTAGATCCCCTAGCGGAAGCCTACAATGAGCAGTTCTTC. Its translation: CASSVDPLAEAYNEQFF.

V is TRBV19 and J is TRBJ1-1; 12 bases fit TRBD1. V shed 5 bases, J shed 0 bases, and the junction held 7 bases outside the gene matches. The CDR3 is 17 amino acids. CDR1 LNHDA and CDR2 SQIVND come from the germline V gene (reference sequence). CDR3 in amino acids: CASSGRDRGLMNTEAFF. DNA of the CDR3: TGTGCCAGTAGTGGCCGGGACAGGGGGCTGATGAACACTGAAGCTTTCTTT.

This clonotype was detected ten times or more. The V gene is TRBV29-1, the J gene TRBJ2-1; 10 bases align to TRBD1. Germline V gene lookup returns CDR1 SQVTM and CDR2 ANQGSEA. This CDR3 is built from 15 residues. V gave up 6 bases and J gave up 8 bases; unmatched junction bases: 13. The CDR3 here is CSVTARQGALDEQFF. The CDR3 DNA reads TGCAGCGTCACGGCCCGACAGGGGGCGTTGGATGAGCAGTTCTTC.

Many counts were recorded for this clonotype. The chain recombines TRBV2 with TRBJ2-3, with D possibly matching TRBD1 (7 bases). V lost 4 bases and J 5 bases, leaving 22 bases between the germline ends. Per germline, CDR1 SNHLY and CDR2 FYNNEI. The CDR3 covers 17 residues. The DNA for the CDR3 is TGTGCCAGCAGTGCACGGGGGACAGCCACCTCACGAGATACGCAGTATTTT. It specifies CASSARGTATSRDTQYF.

This clonotype came up a few times. V and J are TRBV29-1 and TRBJ2-5, with 9 bases identical to TRBD1. The CDR3 extends over 13 amino acids. Germline V gene data show CDR1 as SQVTM and CDR2 as ANQGSEA. The trim removed 6 bases at V and 5 bases at J, leaving 7 bases unmatched. CDR3 amino acids: CSVGGQGGETQYF. CDR3 nucleotide sequence: TGCAGCGTGGGGGGACAGGGAGGCGAGACCCAGTACTTC.

This clonotype was counted between two and nine times. The CDR3 reads CSVEVRLAGGVFYEQYF. DNA of the CDR3: TGCAGCGTTGAAGTTCGACTAGCGGGAGGGGTTTTCTACGAGCAGTACTTC. V usage is TRBV29-1 and J usage is TRBJ2-7, with TRBD2 matching 14 bases. V lost 1 base and J lost 3; bases outside the gene matches: 8. There are 17 residues in the CDR3. CDR1 SQVTM and CDR2 ANQGSEA come from the germline V gene.

The chain carries TRBV3-1 and TRBJ1-6, with D unresolved. The CDR3 has 15 residues. Germline CDR1 and CDR2: LGHDT and YNNKEL (reference sequence). Between the trimmed V and J ends, which lost 3 bases and 4 bases, there was a span of 10 bases. In DNA, the CDR3 is TGTGCCAGCAGCCACGCAGGAGATTATAATTCACCCCTCCACTTT. Its protein product is CASSHAGDYNSPLHF.

The sample holds many counts of this clonotype. This rearrangement joins TRBV3-1 to TRBJ2-1; TRBD1 might be the D (5 bases). V was clipped by 2 bases and J by 5 bases, with 10 bases between them. Germline V gene data show CDR1 as LGHDT and CDR2 as YNNKEL (reference sequence). The CDR3 spans 14 residues. The CDR3 reads CASSQYQGDNEQFF. CDR3 DNA: TGTGCCAGCAGCCAATACCAGGGTGACAATGAGCAGTTCTTC.

The V and J genes are TRBV4-2 and TRBJ2-2, with TRBD1 matching over 7 bases. CDR1 LGHNA and CDR2 YNFKEQ come from the germline V gene. The J segment lost 3 bases and the V segment lost 3 bases, leaving 1 base of the junction unmatched. The CDR3 consists of 14 residues. The CDR3 DNA is TGTGCCAGCAGCCAGGACAGGTACACCGGGGAGCTGTTTTTT. It encodes CASSQDRYTGELFF.